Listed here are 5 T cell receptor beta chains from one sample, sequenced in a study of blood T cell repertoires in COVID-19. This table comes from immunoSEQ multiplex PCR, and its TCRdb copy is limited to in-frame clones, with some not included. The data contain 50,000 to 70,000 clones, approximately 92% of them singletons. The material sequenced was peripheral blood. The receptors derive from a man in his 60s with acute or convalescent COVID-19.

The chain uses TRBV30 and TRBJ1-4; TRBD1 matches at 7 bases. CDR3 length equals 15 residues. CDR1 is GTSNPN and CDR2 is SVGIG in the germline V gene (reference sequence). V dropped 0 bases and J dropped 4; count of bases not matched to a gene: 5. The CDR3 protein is CAWSVPTGNNEKLFF. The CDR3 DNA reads TGTGCCTGGAGTGTTCCGACAGGGAATAATGAAAAACTGTTTTTT.

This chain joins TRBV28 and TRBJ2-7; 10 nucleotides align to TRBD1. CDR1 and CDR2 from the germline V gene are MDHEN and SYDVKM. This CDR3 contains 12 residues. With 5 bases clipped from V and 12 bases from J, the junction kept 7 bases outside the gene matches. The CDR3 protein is CASSLRTGGLYF. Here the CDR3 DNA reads TGTGCCAGCAGTCTCCGGACAGGGGGACTGTACTTC.

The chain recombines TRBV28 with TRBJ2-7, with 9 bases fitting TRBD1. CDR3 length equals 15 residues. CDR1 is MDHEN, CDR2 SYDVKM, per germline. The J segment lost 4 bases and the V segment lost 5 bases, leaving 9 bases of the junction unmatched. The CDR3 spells CASSPSGQGKYEQYF. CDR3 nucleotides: TGTGCCAGCAGTCCATCGGGACAGGGAAAGTACGAGCAGTACTTC.

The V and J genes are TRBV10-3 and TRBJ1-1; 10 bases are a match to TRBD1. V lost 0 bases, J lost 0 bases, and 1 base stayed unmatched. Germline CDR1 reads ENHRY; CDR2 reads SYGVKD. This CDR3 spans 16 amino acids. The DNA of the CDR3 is TGTGCCATCAGTGAGTCGGGACAGGGGTTGAACACTGAAGCTTTCTTT. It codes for CAISESGQGLNTEAFF.

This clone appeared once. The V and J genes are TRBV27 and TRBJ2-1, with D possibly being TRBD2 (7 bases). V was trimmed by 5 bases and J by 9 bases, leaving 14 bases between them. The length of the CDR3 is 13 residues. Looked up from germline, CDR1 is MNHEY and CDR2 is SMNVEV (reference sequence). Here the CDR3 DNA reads TGTGCCAGCAGTGGGAGGGGGAGAGGTGAGCAGTTCTTC. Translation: CASSGRGRGEQFF.